One and the same sample provided the 10 T cell receptor beta chains below, sequenced in a study of cytomegalovirus exposure and HLA in healthy donors. A multiplex PCR was run with 60 Vbeta primers and 13 Jbeta primers. The assay was immunoSEQ multiplex PCR, and TCRdb's table has in-frame clones only and misses some. The sample carries 200,000 to 250,000 clones, around 73% recorded once. Sequences were obtained from PBMCs. The receptors derive from a male donor in good health and CMV-seronegative.

This clone was picked up one time. This rearrangement joins TRBV27 to TRBJ1-5; D is possibly TRBD1 (5 bases). Trimming removed 5 bases from V and 0 bases from J, with 11 bases in between. The V gene's germline CDR1 is MNHEY and CDR2 SMNVEV (reference sequence). CDR3 length: 15 residues. The CDR3 region has the DNA TGTGCCAGCAGTATCCAGGGTTATAGCAATCAGCCCCAGCATTTT. It encodes CASSIQGYSNQPQHF.

The V call is TRBV28, the J call TRBJ2-4, with 8 bases lining up with TRBD2. Germline loops: CDR1 MDHEN, CDR2 SYDVKM. With V trimmed by 2 bases and J by 7 bases, 7 bases remained unmatched. CDR3 length equals 15 residues. Here the CDR3 reads CASSLLREAENIQYF. The CDR3 DNA follows: TGTGCCAGCAGTTTACTGCGGGAGGCGGAGAACATTCAGTACTTC.

This chain connects TRBV9 to TRBJ2-5, with 7 bases that match TRBD2. The CDR3 is 14 residues long. V dropped 1 base and J dropped 2; count of bases not matched to a gene: 2. Germline CDR1 SGDLS, CDR2 YYNGEE. CDR3 protein: CASSVRGEQETQYF. As DNA, the CDR3 is TGTGCCAGCAGCGTACGGGGGGAACAAGAGACCCAGTACTTC.

This rearrangement joins TRBV9 to TRBJ2-1; tentative D call: TRBD1 (6 bases). V was pared by 3 bases and J by 7 bases, with 20 bases between. Germline CDR1 and CDR2: SGDLS and YYNGEE. The CDR3 is made up of 16 amino acids. This CDR3 is CASSAQGTSTRNEQFF. CDR3 nucleotide sequence: TGTGCCAGCAGCGCACAGGGAACCTCCACTAGGAATGAGCAGTTCTTC. Drawing the rest from reference TRBV9 and TRBJ2-1, the complete variable domain is DSGVTQTPKHLITATGQRVTLRCSPRSGDLSVYWYQQSLDQGLQFLIQYYNGEERAKGNILERFSAQQFPDLHSELNLSSLELGDSALYFCASSAQGTSTRNEQFFGPGTRLTVL.

This clone has just a few counts. This chain joins TRBV5-6 and TRBJ2-7, with TRBD2 identical over 8 bases. The CDR3 contains 15 residues. V dropped 4 bases and J dropped 0; count of bases not matched to a gene: 6. Looked up from germline, CDR1 is SGHDT and CDR2 is YYEEEE. The DNA of the CDR3 is TGTGCCAGCAGCCGAACTAGCGGATACTCCTACGAGCAGTACTTC. Translating gives CASSRTSGYSYEQYF. The variable domain in full, completed from reference TRBV5-6 and TRBJ2-7, reads DAGVTQSPTHLIKTRGQQVTLRCSPKSGHDTVSWYQQALGQGPQFIFQYYEEEERQRGNFPDRFSGHQFPNYSSELNVNALLLGDSALYLCASSRTSGYSYEQYFGPGTRLTVT.

The chain joins TRBV9 to TRBJ2-2; 7 bases are a match to TRBD2. This CDR3 contains 14 residues. Germline V gene sequence: CDR1 SGDLS, CDR2 YYNGEE. Losses at the gene ends were 3 bases for V and 7 bases for J; bases not matched to a gene: 6. CDR3 in DNA: TGTGCCAGCAGCGGACTAGCTTCAGGCGGGGAGCTGTTTTTT. Protein product: CASSGLASGGELFF.

The rearrangement links TRBV4-2 to TRBJ2-5; weak D call: TRBD2 (5 bases). The end of the DNA aligns better with TRBJ2-7, so the J call may be wrong. Germline V gene data show CDR1 as LGHNA and CDR2 as YNFKEQ. This CDR3 is built from 14 residues. CDR3 coding DNA: TGTGCCAGCAGCCAAGACCGGGAACAGTACGAGCAGTACTTC. It specifies CASSQDREQYEQYF.

This clone turned up a few times. CDR3: CASSSHRALASNEQFF. The CDR3 DNA is TGTGCCAGCAGCTCCCACAGGGCTTTAGCTTCCAATGAGCAGTTCTTC. The chain joins TRBV7-8 to TRBJ2-1; perhaps TRBD1 as D (6 bases). Germline CDR1 SGHVS, CDR2 FQNEAQ. The CDR3 has 16 residues. V was cut by 4 bases and J by 6 bases, with 19 bases left in between.

This clone has a single count. The V and J genes are TRBV4-2 and TRBJ1-3, with D perhaps matching TRBD1 (5 bases). Trimming pared 1 base from V and 0 bases from J, leaving 16 bases between. CDR1 is LGHNA, CDR2 YNFKEQ, per germline. The length of the CDR3 is 18 residues. CDR3 nucleotides: TGTGCCAGCAGCCAAGGTCCCAGGGTTTGGGACTCTGGAAACACCATATATTTT. This gives the protein CASSQGPRVWDSGNTIYF.

The rearrangement uses TRBV27 and TRBJ2-5; D is uncertain. The DNA matches TRBJ2-7 better at its end, which makes the J call doubtful. Germline CDR1 is MNHEY and CDR2 is SMNVEV (reference sequence). CDR3 length: 15 amino acids. CDR3 sequence (DNA): TGTGCCAGCAGGTTTTTGGGTTCAGACTCCTACGAGCAGTACTTC. Translation: CASRFLGSDSYEQYF.